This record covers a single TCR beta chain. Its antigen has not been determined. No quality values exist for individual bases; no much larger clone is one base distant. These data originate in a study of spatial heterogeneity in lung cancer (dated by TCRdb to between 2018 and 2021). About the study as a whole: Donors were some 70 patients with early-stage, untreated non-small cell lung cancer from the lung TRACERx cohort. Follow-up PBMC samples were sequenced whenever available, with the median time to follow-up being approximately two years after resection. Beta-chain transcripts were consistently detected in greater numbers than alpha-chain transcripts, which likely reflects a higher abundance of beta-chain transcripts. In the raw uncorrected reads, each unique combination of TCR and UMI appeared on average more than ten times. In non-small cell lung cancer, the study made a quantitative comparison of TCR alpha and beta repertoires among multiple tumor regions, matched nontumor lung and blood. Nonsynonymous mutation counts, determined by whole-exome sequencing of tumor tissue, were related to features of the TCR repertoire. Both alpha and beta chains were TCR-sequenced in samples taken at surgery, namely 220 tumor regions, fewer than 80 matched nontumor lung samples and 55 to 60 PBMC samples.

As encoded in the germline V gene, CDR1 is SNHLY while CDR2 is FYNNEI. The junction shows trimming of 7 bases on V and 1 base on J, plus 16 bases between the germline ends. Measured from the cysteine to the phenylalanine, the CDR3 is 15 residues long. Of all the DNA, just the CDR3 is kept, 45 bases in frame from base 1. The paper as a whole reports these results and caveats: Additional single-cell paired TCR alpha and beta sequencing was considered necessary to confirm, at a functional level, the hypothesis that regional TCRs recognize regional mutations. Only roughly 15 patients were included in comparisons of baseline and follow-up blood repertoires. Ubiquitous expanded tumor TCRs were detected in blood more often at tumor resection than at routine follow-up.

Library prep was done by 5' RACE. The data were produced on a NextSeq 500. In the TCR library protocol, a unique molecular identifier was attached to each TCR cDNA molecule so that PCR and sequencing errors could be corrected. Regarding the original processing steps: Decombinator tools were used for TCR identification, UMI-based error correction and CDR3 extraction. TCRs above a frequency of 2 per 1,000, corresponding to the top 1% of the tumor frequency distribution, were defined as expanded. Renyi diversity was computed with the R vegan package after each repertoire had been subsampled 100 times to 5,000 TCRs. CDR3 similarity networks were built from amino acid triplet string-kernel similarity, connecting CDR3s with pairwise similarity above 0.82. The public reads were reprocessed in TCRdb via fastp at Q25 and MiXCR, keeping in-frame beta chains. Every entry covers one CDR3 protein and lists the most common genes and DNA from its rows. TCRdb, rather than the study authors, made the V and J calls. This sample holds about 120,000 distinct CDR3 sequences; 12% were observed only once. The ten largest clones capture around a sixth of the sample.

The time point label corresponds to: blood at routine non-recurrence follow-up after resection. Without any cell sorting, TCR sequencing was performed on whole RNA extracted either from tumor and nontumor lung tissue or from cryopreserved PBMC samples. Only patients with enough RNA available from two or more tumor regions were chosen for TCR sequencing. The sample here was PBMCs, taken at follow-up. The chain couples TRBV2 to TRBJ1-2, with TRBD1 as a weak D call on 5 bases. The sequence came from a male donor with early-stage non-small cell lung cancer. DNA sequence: TGTGCCAGCATTACCTCCCGGGACCTTAACTATGGCTACACCTTC. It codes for CASITSRDLNYGYTF.